This TCR beta chain was sequenced in a study of T-cell memory formation after mild COVID-19. One entry per CDR3 protein results from TCRdb running MiXCR on the 5' RACE reads. The sample has 250,000 to 400,000 distinct CDR3 sequences; about 13% are singletons. The CDR3 has 13 amino acids. J was trimmed by 9 bases and V by 4 bases; bases with no gene match: 6. Germline V gene sequence: CDR1 SGHRS, CDR2 YFSETQ. As regards this clonotype: What it binds is not known.

Study results and limitations: Pre-infection memory already had some responding clones, implying cross-reactive memory joined. Clones contracting over day 15 to 85 were CD4/CD8 balanced, with later expanders leaning CD4+. CD4+ contracting clones lay mainly in CM and EM, CD8+ ones in EMRA.

Sequencing was carried out using PBMCs or a T cell subset sorted from them (not recorded which). The V call is TRBV5-1, the J call TRBJ2-1; 8 bases agree with TRBD2. The sequence derives from a man between 18 and 29 years old who had mild COVID-19 (a few samples of this study predate the infection). Cell type and time point are not known. The CDR3 DNA is TGCGCCAGCAGCCCGGGACTAGTCGGTGAGCAGTTCTTC. It is translated as CASSPGLVGEQFF. The whole variable domain, filled in from reference TRBV5-1 and TRBJ2-1, reads KAGVTQTPRYLIKTRGQQVTLSCSPISGHRSVSWYQQTPGQGLQFLFEYFSETQRNKGNFPGRFSGRQFSNSRSEMNVSTLELGDSALYLCASSPGLVGEQFFGPGTRLTVL.